This T cell receptor beta chain was identified during a study of response to subunit inactivated influenza vaccine (dated by TCRdb to 2016 to 2019). Notes on the research overall: Deep quantitative T cell receptor repertoire profiling was used in the study to track responses to a trivalent subunit inactivated influenza vaccine. Findings and caveats that apply to the study as a whole: According to the authors, only a limited number of new T cells may be recruited by each seasonal influenza vaccination.

From the cysteine up to the phenylalanine, the CDR3 has a length of 16 residues. Only the CDR3 region is kept as DNA, spanning 48 bases read in frame from base 1. Between the V and J ends, shortened by 3 bases and 0 bases respectively, the junction contains 15 bases. Per the germline V gene (reference sequence), LGHDT is the CDR1 and YNNKEL is the CDR2. This clonotype appeared a few times. Its antigen has not been determined. Qualities for individual bases were not recorded, and no much larger clone is one base off. The library was produced with RT-PCR. Sequenced on an Illumina HiSeq 2500. TCRdb trimmed the raw reads at Q25, called clones with MiXCR and kept productive beta chains. Every CDR3 protein is listed once, alongside the most common genes and DNA of its rows. The sample has around 190,000 distinct CDR3 sequences on record, about an eighth of them singletons. The top ten constitute approximately 27% of the sample.

The sequence links TRBV3-1 to TRBJ2-7; possibly the D gene is TRBD2, per 5 matching bases. The clonotype comes from a man aged 50-59 years who received an inactivated influenza vaccine. Donor details come from another sample of the same person, matched by shared clones. The sample was CD8+ T cells sorted from PBMCs, taken 5 days after vaccination. The CDR3: CASSQVSLGSSYEQYF. The nucleotide sequence reads as follows: TGTGCCAGCAGCCAGGTTAGTTTAGGGAGCTCCTACGAGCAGTACTTC.